The TCR beta chain described here comes from a study of blood T cell repertoires in COVID-19. Study-wide context: PBMCs, B-cell-depleted T cells, or T cells were the source of the cDNA or gDNA that made up the material.

Assay used: immunoSEQ multiplex PCR; TCRdb lists only in-frame clones, some missing. The sample lists tens of thousands of clones, roughly 80% occurring once. Trimming left V 1 base short and J 5 bases short, with 16 bases between. CDR3 length equals 16 residues. CDR1 and CDR2 from the germline V gene are LGHNA and YSLEER. This TCR was recovered from a man aged 35 to 55 with acute or convalescent COVID-19. The specimen was peripheral blood. The genes are TRBV4-3 and TRBJ2-3, with D unresolved. Written as DNA, the CDR3 is TGCGCCAGCAGCCAAGCTTTTCCCCGACTCCAAGATACGCAGTATTTT. Residues: CASSQAFPRLQDTQYF.